Listed below are T cell receptor beta chains from one sample, sequenced in a study of T cells expressing NK-cell markers. Using the 5' RACE reads, TCRdb records one entry per CDR3 protein without DNA. This sample's table has some 600,000 distinct CDR3 sequences. The specimen sequenced was blood T cells: a sorted CD56 or NKG2C T cell subset, CD4+ or CD8+ T cells, or bulk PBMC T cells (not recorded which). The receptors originated from a man younger than 35 in good health. Both conserved end residues are part of each CDR3. The order of the fields is CDR3 protein, CDR3 length, J gene, V gene.

cdr3_aa: CASSPEQVGDGYTF
cdr3_length: 14
j_call: TRBJ1-2
v_call: TRBV18

cdr3_aa: CASSPSRDLHSYNEQFF
cdr3_length: 17
j_call: TRBJ2-1
v_call: TRBV5-6

cdr3_aa: CSALEPPYEQYF
cdr3_length: 12
j_call: TRBJ2-7
v_call: TRBV20-1

cdr3_aa: CASSLAGPAGTDTQYF
cdr3_length: 16
j_call: TRBJ2-3
v_call: TRBV7-2

cdr3_aa: CASSPRGREETQYF
cdr3_length: 14
j_call: TRBJ2-5
v_call: TRBV28

cdr3_aa: CASSLALGVGEQFF
cdr3_length: 14
j_call: TRBJ2-1
v_call: TRBV5-1

cdr3_aa: CASSEGGGAEAFF
cdr3_length: 13
j_call: TRBJ1-1
v_call: TRBV5-1

cdr3_aa: CASSLSNLATLKNIQYF
cdr3_length: 17
j_call: TRBJ2-4
v_call: TRBV28

cdr3_aa: CASSLRLAPTDTQYF
cdr3_length: 15
j_call: TRBJ2-3
v_call: TRBV3-1

cdr3_aa: CAWRHSGRDEQFF
cdr3_length: 13
j_call: TRBJ2-1
v_call: TRBV30

cdr3_aa: CASSDLGASGGYTF
cdr3_length: 14
j_call: TRBJ1-2
v_call: TRBV6-1

cdr3_aa: CASSGGWSGYTF
cdr3_length: 12
j_call: TRBJ1-2
v_call: TRBV12-3/TRBV12-4

cdr3_aa: CASSLAIGTQYF
cdr3_length: 12
j_call: TRBJ2-5
v_call: TRBV5-6

cdr3_aa: CATSDPGQGRNEQFF
cdr3_length: 15
j_call: TRBJ2-1
v_call: TRBV24-1

cdr3_aa: CASSLQGAKSGNTIYF
cdr3_length: 16
j_call: TRBJ1-3
v_call: TRBV7-9

cdr3_aa: CASSVGSRGQGDTQYF
cdr3_length: 16
j_call: TRBJ2-3
v_call: TRBV9

cdr3_aa: CSARVTSGGEQYF
cdr3_length: 13
j_call: TRBJ2-7
v_call: TRBV20-1

cdr3_aa: CASSEGTGVYTGELFF
cdr3_length: 16
j_call: TRBJ2-2
v_call: TRBV6-1

cdr3_aa: CATSRDEGNNEQFF
cdr3_length: 14
j_call: TRBJ2-1
v_call: TRBV15

cdr3_aa: CAISETGVGGNEQFF
cdr3_length: 15
j_call: TRBJ2-1
v_call: TRBV10-3

cdr3_aa: CSARDPGQGTTYEQYF
cdr3_length: 16
j_call: TRBJ2-7
v_call: TRBV20-1

cdr3_aa: CASNPAGGSGANVLTF
cdr3_length: 16
j_call: TRBJ2-6
v_call: TRBV6-1

cdr3_aa: CASSNPGGGGAEQFF
cdr3_length: 15
j_call: TRBJ2-1
v_call: TRBV7-9

cdr3_aa: CASSLVLGGLNTGELFF
cdr3_length: 17
j_call: TRBJ2-2
v_call: TRBV5-1

cdr3_aa: CASGGATNEKLFF
cdr3_length: 13
j_call: TRBJ1-4
v_call: TRBV3-1

cdr3_aa: CASSPGGPGAETQYF
cdr3_length: 15
j_call: TRBJ2-5
v_call: TRBV7-2

cdr3_aa: CASSLRVGGSGNRVEQFF
cdr3_length: 18
j_call: TRBJ2-1
v_call: TRBV7-8

cdr3_aa: CAKTGTPGDTQYF
cdr3_length: 13
j_call: TRBJ2-3
v_call: TRBV2

cdr3_aa: CASSWGGGTGGEQYF
cdr3_length: 15
j_call: TRBJ2-7
v_call: TRBV12-3/TRBV12-4

cdr3_aa: CASSQELGRGRYNEQFF
cdr3_length: 17
j_call: TRBJ2-1
v_call: TRBV4-3

cdr3_aa: CASSVVQVHQPQHF
cdr3_length: 14
j_call: TRBJ1-5
v_call: TRBV6-1

cdr3_aa: CASSERTGGVYTF
cdr3_length: 13
j_call: TRBJ1-2
v_call: TRBV7-9

cdr3_aa: CASSDRTNYNQETQYF
cdr3_length: 16
j_call: TRBJ2-5
v_call: TRBV25-1

cdr3_aa: CSARDFDRGLYEQYF
cdr3_length: 15
j_call: TRBJ2-7
v_call: TRBV20-1

cdr3_aa: CASSVQGAEYEQYF
cdr3_length: 14
j_call: TRBJ2-7
v_call: TRBV9

cdr3_aa: CASSLVRTGNEQFF
cdr3_length: 14
j_call: TRBJ2-1
v_call: TRBV5-1

cdr3_aa: CASSFLWTEAYEQYF
cdr3_length: 15
j_call: TRBJ2-7
v_call: TRBV5-1

cdr3_aa: CASSWGHGANVLTF
cdr3_length: 14
j_call: TRBJ2-6
v_call: TRBV14

cdr3_aa: CATSDFGTGGKSSYNEQFF
cdr3_length: 19
j_call: TRBJ2-1
v_call: TRBV24-1

cdr3_aa: CASSPPGHGTDTQYF
cdr3_length: 15
j_call: TRBJ2-3
v_call: TRBV18

cdr3_aa: CASSLRPHGEETQYF
cdr3_length: 15
j_call: TRBJ2-5
v_call: TRBV11-2

cdr3_aa: CASSPPGTSGRGFF
cdr3_length: 14
j_call: TRBJ2-1
v_call: TRBV18

cdr3_aa: CASTLQRDTEAFF
cdr3_length: 13
j_call: TRBJ1-1
v_call: TRBV12-3/TRBV12-4

cdr3_aa: CASIPTGTNYNEQFF
cdr3_length: 15
j_call: TRBJ2-1
v_call: TRBV6-1

cdr3_aa: CASSAIRGNTGELFF
cdr3_length: 15
j_call: TRBJ2-2
v_call: TRBV9

cdr3_aa: CASSPPRLAVNTDTQYF
cdr3_length: 17
j_call: TRBJ2-3
v_call: TRBV28

cdr3_aa: CASSLEEGDSYNEQFF
cdr3_length: 16
j_call: TRBJ2-1
v_call: TRBV11-2

cdr3_aa: CASSNVGGERTGELFF
cdr3_length: 16
j_call: TRBJ2-2
v_call: TRBV19

cdr3_aa: CSVGDRLRGETQYF
cdr3_length: 14
j_call: TRBJ2-5
v_call: TRBV29-1

cdr3_aa: CASSLDSGQETQYF
cdr3_length: 14
j_call: TRBJ2-5
v_call: TRBV7-2

cdr3_aa: CASSFPAGGRDGYTF
cdr3_length: 15
j_call: TRBJ1-2
v_call: TRBV7-9

cdr3_aa: CASSLEIGRREQYF
cdr3_length: 14
j_call: TRBJ2-7
v_call: TRBV28

cdr3_aa: CASSLAWGRTFDETQYF
cdr3_length: 17
j_call: TRBJ2-5
v_call: TRBV7-2